The present T cell receptor gamma chain was sequenced within a study of gamma-delta chains in newborns, infants, children. TCRdb re-processed the reads via CATT. Of roughly 2,500 gamma-chain clones in the sample, 20% to 30% were seen once. The CDR3 sequence is 15 residues long. Trimming cost V 0 bases and J 6 bases; bases outside gene matches: 7. Germline assignment: CDR1 EGSNGY and CDR2 YDSYNSKV. The J gene is TRGJP2, the V gene TRGV2. The TCR comes from a child who was a newborn, infant or young child, either healthy, febrile or measles-vaccinated (not recorded which). The sequenced material came from blood. CDR3 sequence: CATWDGRRGDWIKTF. CDR3 nucleotide sequence: TGTGCCACCTGGGACGGGCGCCGGGGTGATTGGATCAAGACGTTT.